These 5 T cell receptor beta chains were sequenced from one sample in a study of blood T cell repertoires in COVID-19. TCRdb's table, derived via immunoSEQ multiplex PCR, lists solely in-frame clones and lacks some. Of 200,000 to 250,000 clones listed, around nine tenths were seen once; the top ten hold 7.2%. Sequencing input: PBMCs or T cells enriched from blood (not recorded which). Source of these receptors: a man under 40 in a cohort exposed to, infected with or recovered from COVID-19 (not recorded which).

The CDR3 coding sequence is TGCGCCAGCAGCCAAGTGGGTAGGGCAGGGCTATTCTATGGCTACACCTTC. It codes for CASSQVGRAGLFYGYTF. The chain joins TRBV4-3 to TRBJ1-2, with D possibly TRBD1 on 5 matching bases. Trimming shortened V by 1 base and J by 4 bases, and 19 bases separated the two germline ends. Germline V CDR1 and CDR2: LGHNA, YSLEER. This CDR3 has 17 residues.

Relative to its sample, this clone is medium-sized. The chain combines TRBV2 with TRBJ1-2, with D tentatively TRBD1 (6 bases). The CDR3 length is 14 residues. The germline CDR1 and CDR2 sequences are SNHLY and FYNNEI. V gave up 6 bases and J gave up 1 base, with 12 bases separating them. The CDR3 spells CASRPQGINYGYTF. Here the CDR3 DNA reads TGTGCCAGCAGGCCCCAGGGGATTAACTATGGCTACACCTTC. The entire variable domain, with the rest obtained from reference TRBV2 and TRBJ1-2, is as follows: EPEVTQTPSHQVTQMGQEVILRCVPISNHLYFYWYRQILGQKVEFLVSFYNNEISEKSEIFDDQFSVERPDGSNFTLKIRSTKLEDSAMYFCASRPQGINYGYTFGSGTRLTVV.

The chain links TRBV5-1 to TRBJ2-7; 9 bases match TRBD2. From germline, CDR1 is SGHRS and CDR2 YFSETQ. This CDR3 has 15 amino acids. J was trimmed by 5 bases and V by 3 bases; bases with no gene match: 9. This chain's CDR3 is CASSSGAGGLHEQYF. The CDR3, as DNA: TGCGCCAGCAGCTCCGGGGCGGGAGGGCTCCACGAGCAGTACTTC.

This clone was recorded only once. The genes are TRBV5-1 and TRBJ2-3; TRBD2 matches at 9 bases. Germline loops: CDR1 SGHRS, CDR2 YFSETQ. The CDR3 is 17 amino acids. The V segment lost 4 bases and the J segment 6 bases; nucleotides outside the gene matches: 15. The CDR3 here is CASSREVAGVLMDTQYF. The CDR3 DNA reads as TGCGCCAGCAGCAGGGAGGTAGCGGGAGTTCTAATGGATACGCAGTATTTT.

CDR3: CASSQIQGVNQPQHF. CDR3 sequence (DNA): TGCGCCAGCAGCCAAATCCAGGGGGTGAATCAGCCCCAGCATTTT. V and J are TRBV4-1 and TRBJ1-5, with 7 bases aligning to TRBD1. J gave up 4 bases and V 2 bases, and 5 bases lay outside the gene matches. The CDR3 length is 15 residues. The germline V gene encodes CDR1 MGHRA and CDR2 YSYEKL.